This T cell receptor beta chain appears in the sequencing data of a study of OX40 agonist ivuxolimab in advanced cancers. Broadly, across the study: Ivuxolimab was a fully human IgG2 agonistic monoclonal antibody targeting the costimulatory receptor OX40 (CD134). Partial responses occurred in three dose-escalation patients: two with cutaneous melanoma and one with hepatocellular carcinoma. Peripheral TCRbeta sequencing aimed to test whether ivuxolimab altered TCR sequence diversity and caused clonal T-cell expansion. Of the approximately 50 patients in dose escalation, some 20 had hepatocellular carcinoma, roughly 15 had melanoma, 9 had renal cell carcinoma and 9 had head and neck cancer. In the dose-escalation cohort, around four fifths of patients were male, and the mean age was 60 years with a range of 23 to 79. The paper reports the monotherapy dose-escalation portion (N ≈ 52 patients) of the phase I ivuxolimab trial. Prior anti-PD-1, anti-PD-L1 or anti-CTLA-4 therapy was permitted, and approximately 42% of dose-escalation patients had received checkpoint inhibitors. Intravenous ivuxolimab was administered to patients every 2 weeks at six dose levels: 0.01, 0.1, 0.3, 1.5, 3 and 10 mg/kg.

The germline V gene supplies CDR1 SGHAT and CDR2 FQNNGV. The CDR3 sequence holds 16 residues, the cysteine and phenylalanine included. The sequence is cut down to CDR3 DNA, 48 bases in frame from base 1. V lost 1 base and J lost 1 base; the stretch between them is 14 bases long. Concerning this clone itself: Its antigen is still unknown. Base qualities were left out, and no much larger clone turns up one base away.

To sequence the TCRbeta CDR3 region, genomic DNA was isolated from the sorted cells. TCRbeta CDR3 regions were sequenced using the immunoSEQ Assay. TCRdb limited this immuneACCESS table to in-frame rearrangements with V and J called. A share of clones is missing; checked studies link under half to unresolved V genes, and the rest is unexplained. The sample table contains around 83,000 clones; only one count was recorded for roughly 90% of them. The ten largest clonotypes hold 2% to 2.5% of the sample. Patients with autoimmune disease history or receiving systemic immunosuppression were excluded from the trial. Peripheral blood for TCR sequencing was collected from all dose cohorts at baseline, on cycle 4 day 1, and on cycle 7 day 1. The samples were drawn from a first-in-human, open-label, multicenter phase I dose-escalation trial of ivuxolimab. Adults with locally advanced or metastatic melanoma, renal cell, hepatocellular, or head and neck squamous cell carcinoma were enrolled in the trial. CD4+ and CD8+ T cells were sorted separately from peripheral blood before TCR sequencing.

General conclusions and limits of the study: After ivuxolimab, expanded clones were on average more numerous among CD8+ T cells than among CD4+ T cells. The antigen specificity of the peripheral T cells that underwent clonal expansion was not determined. Low levels of normalized T-cell clonal expansion were also seen in some nonresponding patients. Clonal expansion of both CD4+ and CD8+ blood T cells was observed from baseline to week 6 at doses 0.1 to 3.0 mg/kg. In the 0.1-3.0 mg/kg groups, partial responders had among the lowest normalized peripheral clonal expansion, particularly in CD8+ T cells.

This TCR came from an adult with an advanced solid tumor such as melanoma, head and neck, liver or kidney cancer. Recombination connected TRBV11-2 to TRBJ2-7; the D gene is perhaps TRBD2, on 6 matching bases. This material consisted of CD4+ or CD8+ T cells sorted from blood, taken in a trial of the OX40 agonist ivuxolimab. CDR3 reads: CASSLAASATSYEQYF. The nucleotide sequence is given as TGTGCCAGCAGCTTAGCGGCTAGCGCCACTTCCTACGAGCAGTACTTC.